This T cell receptor (gamma chain) is drawn from a study of gamma-delta T cells after stem cell transplantation. Relative to its sample, this clone is medium-sized. TCRdb redid the clone calls on the RT-PCR reads with CATT. The data show more than 1,500 gamma-chain clones, with roughly 20% seen just once and under 9% held by the top ten. This CDR3 has 14 residues. V shed 0 bases, J shed 7 bases, and the junction held 5 bases outside the gene matches. Germline V gene sequence: CDR1 VENAVY, CDR2 YDSYNSRV. Material for sequencing was gamma-delta T cells. The receptor was isolated from a human donor. It is not recorded whose cells these are; they may come from a transplant donor. The chain combines TRGV8 with TRGJP2. The CDR3 nucleotides read TGTGCCACCTGGGATAGGCCTAATGATTGGATCAAGACGTTT. Translating it yields CATWDRPNDWIKTF.